Listed here are 14 T cell receptor beta chains from one sample, sequenced in a study of cytomegalovirus exposure and HLA in healthy donors. Some clones are missing from TCRdb's copy, which holds only in-frame ones; the method was immunoSEQ multiplex PCR. This table has about 120,000 clones, around 86% appearing once. The sample was PBMCs. The receptors stem from a man aged 18 to 30 in good health and CMV-seronegative.

The J gene is TRBJ2-7, the V gene TRBV5-4, with 11 bases identical to TRBD2. Looked up from germline, CDR1 is SGHNT and CDR2 is YYREEE (reference sequence). The CDR3 is 15 residues long. The junction had 4 bases not matched to a gene; V was cut back by 4 bases and J by 1 base. CDR3 protein: CASSVAGGPSYEQYF. CDR3 sequence (DNA): TGTGCCAGCAGCGTAGCGGGGGGGCCATCCTACGAGCAGTACTTC.

This clone was seen once. The V call is TRBV11-2, the J call TRBJ2-7, with a possible D match to TRBD2 (6 bases). V lost 3 bases to trimming and J lost 5 bases, with 14 bases between them. Per the germline V gene, CDR1 is SGHAT and CDR2 is FQNNGV. The CDR3 sequence is 14 residues long. CDR3 amino acids: CASSLRLVSDEQYF. In DNA, the CDR3 is TGTGCCAGCAGCTTGAGACTAGTTAGCGACGAGCAGTACTTC.

The chain uses TRBV19 and TRBJ1-3; D might be TRBD1 (5 bases). Germline-derived CDR1 and CDR2 are LNHDA and SQIVND (reference sequence). V gave up 8 bases and J gave up 0 bases, with 11 bases separating them. The CDR3 is made up of 14 amino acids. The CDR3 loop is CASDDRGSGNTIYF. DNA for the CDR3: TGTGCCAGTGACGACAGAGGCTCTGGAAACACCATATATTTT.

This sequence joins TRBV30 and TRBJ1-1, with D possibly matching TRBD1 (6 bases). Germline CDR1 GTSNPN, CDR2 SVGIG (reference sequence). Trimming pared 2 bases from V and 1 base from J, leaving 14 bases between. CDR3 size: 15 residues. As DNA, the CDR3 is TGTGCCTGGAGTAGGGGGGGGCGCAAGAACACTGAAGCTTTCTTT. Translating it yields CAWSRGGRKNTEAFF. The whole variable domain, remainder taken from reference TRBV30 and TRBJ1-1, is SQTIHQWPATLVQPVGSPLSLECTVEGTSNPNLYWYRQAAGRGLQLLFYSVGIGQISSEVPQNLSASRPQDRQFILSSKKLLLSDSGFYLCAWSRGGRKNTEAFFGQGTRLTVV.

In this sample, this clone turned up many times. Different DNA sequences within this sample yield the same CDR3. The V call is TRBV27, the J call TRBJ1-2; 8 bases match TRBD1. V gave up 5 bases and J gave up 5 bases; unmatched junction bases: 7. CDR1 MNHEY and CDR2 SMNVEV come from the germline V gene (reference sequence). The CDR3 totals 14 residues. The CDR3 loop is CASSPGTGSYGYTF. CDR3 sequence (DNA): TGTGCCAGCAGTCCCGGGACAGGTTCATATGGCTACACCTTC.

V is TRBV5-8 and J is TRBJ2-1; D might be TRBD2 (6 bases). Per the germline V gene, CDR1 is SGHTS and CDR2 is YDEGEE. The CDR3 runs 15 residues. V lost 5 bases to trimming and J lost 7 bases, with 19 bases between them. Here the CDR3 DNA reads TGTGCCAGCAGGGGGCCCGGGAGCGTCGGGAATGAGCAGTTCTTC. This translates into CASRGPGSVGNEQFF.

V usage is TRBV5-4 and J usage is TRBJ2-5; 7 bases map to TRBD2. This CDR3 has 14 amino acids. Trimming took 1 base from V and 2 from J; bases not matched to a gene: 2. CDR1 and CDR2 from the germline V gene are SGHNT and YYREEE (reference sequence). The CDR3 here is CASSLTSVQETQYF. As DNA, the CDR3 is TGTGCCAGCAGCTTGACTAGCGTACAAGAGACCCAGTACTTC.

The CDR3 DNA follows: TGTGCCAGCAGCGCACGTCAGTTTCTCGAGCAGTACTTC. Protein product: CASSARQFLEQYF. The chain uses TRBV7-8 and TRBJ2-7; D not certain. CDR1 is SGHVS, CDR2 FQNEAQ, per germline. Deletions cut 5 bases from V and 6 bases from J, with 14 bases between. The CDR3 length is 13 residues. The full variable domain, rest sourced from reference TRBV7-8 and TRBJ2-7, is GAGVSQSPRYKVAKRGQDVALRCDPISGHVSLFWYQQALGQGPEFLTYFQNEAQLDKSGLPSDRFFAERPEGSVSTLKIQRTQQEDSAVYLCASSARQFLEQYFGPGTRLTVT.

The chain recombines TRBV9 with TRBJ1-6, with D unclear. The CDR3 is 16 amino acids. Germline V gives CDR1 SGDLS, CDR2 YYNGEE. Trimming removed 3 bases from V and 10 bases from J, with 20 bases in between. The CDR3 DNA is TGTGCCAGCAGCGCAAGGACCTTTGACGGGAGCTCACCCCTCCACTTT. Amino acid sequence: CASSARTFDGSSPLHF.

This clone has just one count. This chain links TRBV7-2 with TRBJ1-5, with D perhaps matching TRBD1 (5 bases). Trimming cost V 1 base and J 6 bases, with 19 bases left between them. The CDR3 length is 17 residues. The germline V gene has CDR1 SGHTA and CDR2 FQGNSA. As DNA, the CDR3 is TGTGCCAGCAGCTTAGGGGGGGGAAGGGGTCTAGGTCAGCCCCAGCATTTT. Its protein is CASSLGGGRGLGQPQHF.

The V and J genes are TRBV7-6 and TRBJ1-5; 9 bases map to TRBD1. CDR1 and CDR2 from the germline V gene are SGHVS and FNYEAQ. The CDR3 runs to 19 residues. V was clipped by 4 bases and J by 0 bases; unmatched bases: 13. CDR3 amino acids: CASSSKGDRAPYSNQPQHF. CDR3 nucleotides: TGTGCCAGCAGCTCCAAGGGGGACAGGGCCCCTTATAGCAATCAGCCCCAGCATTTT.

The gene calls are TRBV5-1 and TRBJ2-1; D is uncertain. This CDR3 comprises 14 residues. Germline V gene lookup returns CDR1 SGHRS and CDR2 YFSETQ. Trimming cost V 1 base and J 3 bases, with 8 bases left between them. This CDR3 is CASSLHKLYNEQFF. As DNA, the CDR3 is TGCGCCAGCAGCTTGCATAAACTCTACAATGAGCAGTTCTTC.

V and J are TRBV28 and TRBJ1-5; D call uncertain. Trimming took 6 bases from V and 4 from J, leaving 16 bases between them. The CDR3 spans 15 residues. Germline lookup yields CDR1 MDHEN and CDR2 SYDVKM. CDR3 sequence: CASSLEGPGNQPQHF. The CDR3 DNA follows: TGTGCCAGCAGCTTGGAGGGTCCTGGGAATCAGCCCCAGCATTTT.

V usage is TRBV19 and J usage is TRBJ2-1; TRBD2 might be the D (7 bases). This CDR3 has 17 amino acids. V lost 6 bases and J 1 base, leaving 19 bases between the germline ends. Germline CDR1 reads LNHDA; CDR2 reads SQIVND (reference sequence). CDR3 region: CASRPKGGTPSYNEQFF. CDR3 DNA sequence: TGTGCCAGTAGACCTAAGGGGGGGACACCATCCTACAATGAGCAGTTCTTC.